The 3 T cell receptor beta chains given below trace back to one sample, sequenced in a study of T-cell reconstitution after alpha-beta-depleted transplantation in children. Unique molecular identifiers were built into the TCRbeta library. TCRdb analysed the PCR reads with MiXCR anew, one entry per CDR3 protein. The table records a few hundred thousand distinct CDR3 sequences, about 8.8% of them present only once. The material sequenced was PBMCs from the stem cell graft donor, taken from the stem cell graft. The receptors originated from a human donor who donated a stem cell graft to a child with SCID.

This clonotype was counted many times. J is TRBJ2-7 and V is TRBV5-6, with unresolved D. Germline CDR1 reads SGHDT; CDR2 reads YYEEEE. V shed 6 bases and J shed 7 bases, with 17 bases lying between them. This CDR3 spans 13 amino acids. The CDR3 protein is CASTPSGLREQYF. CDR3 DNA sequence: TGTGCCAGCACCCCTTCCGGTCTAAGGGAGCAGTACTTC.

V and J are TRBV7-9 and TRBJ2-2; TRBD1 agrees at 10 bases. The CDR3 length is 16 residues. Looked up from germline, CDR1 is SEHNR and CDR2 is FQNEAQ (reference sequence). Trimming at V came to 4 bases and at J to 3 bases, leaving 5 bases not matched to a gene. The CDR3 is CASSSPDRGDTGELFF. The CDR3 DNA follows: TGTGCCAGCAGCTCCCCGGACAGGGGGGACACCGGGGAGCTGTTTTTT.

This clonotype was detected many times. This chain links TRBV4-3 with TRBJ1-3, with D possibly TRBD1 on 6 matching bases. Trimming removed 0 bases from V and 8 bases from J, with 14 bases in between. This CDR3 region has 15 residues. CDR1 LGHNA and CDR2 YSLEER come from the germline V gene. The CDR3 region is CASSQDWAGVDTIYF. The CDR3 DNA reads as TGCGCCAGCAGCCAAGATTGGGCAGGGGTGGACACCATATATTTT.